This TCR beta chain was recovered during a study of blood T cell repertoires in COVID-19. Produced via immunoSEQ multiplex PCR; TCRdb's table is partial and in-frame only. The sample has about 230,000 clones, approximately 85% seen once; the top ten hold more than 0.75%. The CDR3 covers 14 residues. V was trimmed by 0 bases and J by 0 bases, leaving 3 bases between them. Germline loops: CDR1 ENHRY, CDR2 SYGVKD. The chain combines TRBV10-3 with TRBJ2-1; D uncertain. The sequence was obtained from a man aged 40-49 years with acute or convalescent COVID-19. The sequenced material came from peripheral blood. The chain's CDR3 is CAISESRSYNEQFF. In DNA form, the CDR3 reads TGTGCCATCAGTGAGTCGCGCTCCTACAATGAGCAGTTCTTC.